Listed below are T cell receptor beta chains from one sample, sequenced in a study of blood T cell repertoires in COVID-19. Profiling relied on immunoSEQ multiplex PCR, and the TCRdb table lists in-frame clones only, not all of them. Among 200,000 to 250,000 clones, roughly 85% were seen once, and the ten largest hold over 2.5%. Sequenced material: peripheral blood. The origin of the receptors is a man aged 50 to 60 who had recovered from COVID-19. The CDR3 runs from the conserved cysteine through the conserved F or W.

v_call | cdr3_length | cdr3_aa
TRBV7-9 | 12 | CASSGRGTEQYF
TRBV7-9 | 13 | CASSSQGNQPQHF
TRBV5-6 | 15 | CASSGTSGPYNEQFF
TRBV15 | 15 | CATSRGQSSYNEQFF
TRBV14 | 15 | CASSQVGGITDTQYF
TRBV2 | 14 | CASGRGQINQPQHF
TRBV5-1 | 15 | CASSLGQGGNQPQHF
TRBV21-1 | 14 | CASNKERERETQYF
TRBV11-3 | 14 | CASSLRTSSSEQFF
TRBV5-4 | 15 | CASSPGQGQSYEQYF
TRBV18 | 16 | CASSPSMGGGNTEAFF
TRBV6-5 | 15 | CASSYDRGTYNEQFF
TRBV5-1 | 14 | CASSKGLDGNTIYF
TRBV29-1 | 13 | CSGQLAGVDEQFF
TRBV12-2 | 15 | CASRLAAGRNNEQFF
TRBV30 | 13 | CAWSVSPDSPLHF
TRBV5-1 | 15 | CASSLVAISYNEQFF
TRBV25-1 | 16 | CASSEYSNRGTGELFF
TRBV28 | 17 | CASLGLAGGPRADTQYF
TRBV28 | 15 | CASSRARVGSYEQYF
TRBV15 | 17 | CATSRDLGPSTVYGYTF
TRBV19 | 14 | CASTSSGSYNEQFF
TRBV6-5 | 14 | CATQQGKYTGELFF
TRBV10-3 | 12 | CAISGQGYEQYF
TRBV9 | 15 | CASSEGLAGIYEQYF
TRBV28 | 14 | CASSSSGGVREQYF
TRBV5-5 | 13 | CASSWQINYGYTF
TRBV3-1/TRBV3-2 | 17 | CASSPTSGSFLGNEQFF
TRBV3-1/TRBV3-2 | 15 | CASSQEGRTSYEQYF
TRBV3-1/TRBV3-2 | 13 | CASRRDRVGALHF
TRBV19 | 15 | CASSIRDMGSYEQYF
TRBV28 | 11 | CASSFTGEQYF
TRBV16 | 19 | CASSQSGARLAGGYNEQFF
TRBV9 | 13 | CASSLPLRGSQFF
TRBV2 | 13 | CASSDYGNYGYTF
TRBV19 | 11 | CASSLPGEQFF
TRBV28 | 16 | CASSLAGTARGYGYTF
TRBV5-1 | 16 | CASSLVSGASTDTQYF
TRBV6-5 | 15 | CASRLGTLGGETQYF
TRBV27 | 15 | CASSAPGTGSYEQYF
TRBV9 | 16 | CASSVAGGVNTGELFF